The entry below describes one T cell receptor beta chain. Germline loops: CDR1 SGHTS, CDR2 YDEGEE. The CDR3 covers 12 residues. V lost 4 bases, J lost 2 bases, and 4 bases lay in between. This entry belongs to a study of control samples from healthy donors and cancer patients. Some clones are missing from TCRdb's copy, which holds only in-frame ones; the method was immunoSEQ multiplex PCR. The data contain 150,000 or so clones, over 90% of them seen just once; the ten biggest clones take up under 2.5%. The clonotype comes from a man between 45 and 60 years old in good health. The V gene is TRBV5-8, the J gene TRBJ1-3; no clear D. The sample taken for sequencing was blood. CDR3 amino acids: CASSRAGNTIYF. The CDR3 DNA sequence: TGTGCCAGCAGCCGGGCTGGAAACACCATATATTTT.